The 32 T cell receptor beta chains below come from one sample, sequenced in a study of blood T cell repertoires in COVID-19. The protocol was immunoSEQ multiplex PCR, while the TCRdb copy is restricted to in-frame clones and leaves out a portion. The repertoire holds roughly 140,000 clones, with about four fifths as singletons. What was sequenced was peripheral blood. These receptors were taken from a woman older than 75 in a cohort sampled during active or convalescent COVID-19.

The CDR3 DNA is TGTGCCAGTACCCTACCAGGGGCCAGTGAAAAACTGTTTTTT. This encodes CASTLPGASEKLFF. The V call is TRBV19, the J call TRBJ1-4, with D possibly TRBD1 on 6 matching bases. V was clipped by 7 bases and J by 7 bases, with 16 bases between them. The germline V gene has CDR1 LNHDA and CDR2 SQIVND (reference sequence). The length of the CDR3 is 14 residues.

V is TRBV27 and J is TRBJ2-5; TRBD2 matches at 7 bases. This CDR3 spans 16 amino acids. Germline CDR1 reads MNHEY; CDR2 reads SMNVEV (reference sequence). V lost 5 bases, J lost 2 bases, and 11 bases stayed unmatched. Here the CDR3 reads CASSRGWGGGQETQYF. The CDR3 nucleotides are TGTGCCAGCAGTAGAGGTTGGGGGGGAGGACAAGAGACCCAGTACTTC.

This chain connects TRBV7-2 to TRBJ1-1; tentative D call: TRBD1 (5 bases). The CDR3 is 13 residues long. Between the trimmed V and J ends, which lost 3 bases and 7 bases, there was a span of 12 bases. Per germline, CDR1 SGHTA and CDR2 FQGNSA. The CDR3 DNA reads TGTGCCAGCAGCTTGTGGCAAGGGGATGAAGCTTTCTTT. The encoded protein is CASSLWQGDEAFF.

J is TRBJ2-1 and V is TRBV4-1; TRBD2 aligns across 14 bases. This CDR3 has 16 amino acids. Trimming took 4 bases from V and 6 from J; bases not matched to a gene: 5. Germline V gives CDR1 MGHRA, CDR2 YSYEKL. CDR3 region: CASSLGGLAGVNEQFF. As DNA, the CDR3 is TGCGCCAGCAGCCTCGGGGGACTAGCGGGGGTCAATGAGCAGTTCTTC.

CDR3: CASIGTHNSYEQYV. The CDR3 DNA follows: TGTGCCAGTATAGGGACACACAACTCCTACGAGCAGTACGTC. This rearrangement joins TRBV19 to TRBJ2-7, with D possibly being TRBD1 (6 bases). Between the trimmed V and J ends, which lost 7 bases and 0 bases, there was a span of 13 bases. The CDR3 contains 14 residues. Germline CDR1 and CDR2: LNHDA and SQIVND (reference sequence).

This clone was observed a handful of times. V is TRBV24-1 and J is TRBJ2-5; tentatively, D is TRBD2 (6 bases). V lost 7 bases and J 1 base, leaving 12 bases between the germline ends. This CDR3 is built from 14 residues. Germline V gene data show CDR1 as KGHDR and CDR2 as SFDVKD. The CDR3 DNA reads TGTGCCACCAGCGGGGGACCCATCCAAGAGACCCAGTACTTC. Amino acids: CATSGGPIQETQYF.

The CDR3 is CASSLNSLAGVTDTQYF. CDR3 DNA sequence: TGTGCCAGCAGCTTAAATTCTCTAGCGGGGGTCACAGATACGCAGTATTTT. V usage is TRBV11-2 and J usage is TRBJ2-3; 10 bases are a match to TRBD2. With V trimmed by 2 bases and J by 2 bases, 7 bases remained unmatched. The CDR3 is 17 residues long. Looked up from germline, CDR1 is SGHAT and CDR2 is FQNNGV.

This chain joins TRBV6-2 or TRBV6-3 and TRBJ1-1, with D maybe TRBD1 (6 bases). CDR1 is MNHEY and CDR2 is SVGEGT in the germline V gene. V was pared by 4 bases and J by 12 bases, with 12 bases between. The CDR3 sequence is 11 residues long. CDR3 sequence reads: CASSSTGLPFF. The CDR3 DNA is TGTGCCAGCAGTTCCACAGGGTTACCTTTCTTT.

This clone has just a few counts. The J gene is TRBJ1-3, the V gene TRBV7-6; D gene ambiguous. Germline loops: CDR1 SGHVS, CDR2 FNYEAQ. Trimming removed 1 base at V and 1 base at J, with 5 bases between. The CDR3 contains 14 residues. The CDR3 here is CASSLGESGNTIYF. Here the CDR3 DNA reads TGTGCCAGCAGCTTAGGGGAGTCTGGAAACACCATATATTTT.

This rearrangement joins TRBV5-8 to TRBJ2-3; D call uncertain. Trimming took off 2 bases at V and 1 base at J, with 5 bases between the two ends. CDR3 length equals 13 residues. Germline CDR1 is SGHTS and CDR2 is YDEGEE. The CDR3 loop is CASSFSGTDTQYF. Written as DNA, the CDR3 is TGTGCCAGCAGCTTTTCCGGCACAGATACGCAGTATTTT.

The chain uses TRBV3-1 (or the pseudogene TRBV3-2) and TRBJ1-5; D gene ambiguous. The CDR3 runs to 12 residues. CDR1 and CDR2 from the germline V gene are LGHDT and YNNKEL (reference sequence). Trimming took off 5 bases at V and 9 bases at J, with 11 bases between the two ends. The CDR3 here is CASSYLYGPQHF. The CDR3 nucleotides read TGTGCCAGCAGCTACCTTTACGGGCCCCAGCATTTT.

The V and J genes are TRBV11-2 and TRBJ2-7, with 10 bases lining up with TRBD2. Germline CDR1 is SGHAT and CDR2 is FQNNGV. V trimming: 5 bases; J trimming: 3 bases; junction bases outside the gene matches: 1. The length of the CDR3 is 13 residues. CDR3 nucleotides: TGTGCCAGCAGCATAGCGGGGGGCTACGAGCAGTACGTC. Protein sequence: CASSIAGGYEQYV.

The chain links TRBV7-2 to TRBJ2-1; 10 bases line up with TRBD2. The CDR3 length is 15 residues. Per the germline V gene, CDR1 is SGHTA and CDR2 is FQGNSA. V lost 3 bases, J lost 8 bases, and 7 bases stayed unmatched. CDR3 residues: CASSFLAGEGYEQFF. As DNA, the CDR3 is TGTGCCAGCAGCTTCCTAGCGGGGGAGGGTTATGAGCAGTTCTTC.

The V call is TRBV18, the J call TRBJ2-3; D unresolved. The CDR3 runs to 13 residues. Trimming removed 4 bases at V and 0 bases at J, with 5 bases between. In germline, CDR1 is KGHSH, CDR2 LQKENI. The CDR3 protein is CASSQTSTDTQYF. CDR3 sequence (DNA): TGTGCCAGCTCACAGACTAGCACAGATACGCAGTATTTT.

The chain combines TRBV25-1 with TRBJ2-3; a possible D gene is TRBD2 (7 bases). Germline V gene lookup returns CDR1 MGHDK and CDR2 SYGVNS. V lost 10 bases to trimming and J lost 4 bases, with 27 bases between them. The CDR3 has 17 residues. In nucleotides, the CDR3 is TGTGCCACCCGACCCACTGGGGGCGGGGGTGGTTCAGATACGCAGTATTTT. This gives the protein CATRPTGGGGGSDTQYF.

J is TRBJ1-2 and V is TRBV6-2 or TRBV6-3, with TRBD1 identical over 9 bases. The CDR3 is made up of 14 amino acids. The germline V gene has CDR1 MNHEY and CDR2 SVGEGT. With V trimmed by 5 bases and J by 6 bases, 7 bases remained unmatched. CDR3 sequence: CASSVYRGLDGYTF. For the CDR3, the DNA is TGTGCCAGCAGTGTTTACAGGGGGCTGGATGGCTACACCTTC.

This chain connects TRBV5-1 to TRBJ2-5, with D unresolved. The CDR3 extends over 15 amino acids. From germline, CDR1 is SGHRS and CDR2 YFSETQ. Trimming pared 6 bases from V and 2 bases from J, leaving 17 bases between. The CDR3 reads CASTVAGLGQETQYF. For the CDR3, the DNA is TGCGCCAGCACAGTAGCCGGCCTCGGGCAAGAGACCCAGTACTTC. Together with reference TRBV5-1 and TRBJ2-5, the CDR3 gives the full variable domain: KAGVTQTPRYLIKTRGQQVTLSCSPISGHRSVSWYQQTPGQGLQFLFEYFSETQRNKGNFPGRFSGRQFSNSRSEMNVSTLELGDSALYLCASTVAGLGQETQYFGPGTRLLVL.

This chain connects TRBV19 to TRBJ2-1; 15 bases agree with TRBD2. Germline CDR1 is LNHDA and CDR2 is SQIVND (reference sequence). This CDR3 is 15 amino acids long. V trimming: 4 bases; J trimming: 7 bases; junction bases outside the gene matches: 2. The chain's CDR3 is CASSTGTSGGNEQFF. CDR3 DNA sequence: TGTGCCAGTAGTACCGGGACTAGCGGGGGGAATGAGCAGTTCTTC.

The chain joins TRBV2 to TRBJ1-6, with a possible D match to TRBD1 (6 bases). This CDR3 has 14 residues. Germline CDR1 is SNHLY and CDR2 is FYNNEI. Trimming removed 5 bases from V and 9 bases from J, with 14 bases in between. The CDR3 sequence: CASSIGGLVSPLHF. CDR3 DNA sequence: TGTGCCAGCAGTATCGGGGGGCTGGTTTCACCCCTCCACTTT.

The J gene is TRBJ2-5, the V gene TRBV5-5, with TRBD2 identical over 16 bases. In germline, CDR1 is SGHKS, CDR2 YYEKEE (reference sequence). This CDR3 contains 19 residues. The V gene end was trimmed by 4 bases and the J gene end by 1 base; junction bases not matched to a gene: 10. CDR3 coding DNA: TGTGCCAGCAGCGCGTGGGGACTAGCGGGGGGGCCATCCCAAGAGACCCAGTACTTC. This encodes CASSAWGLAGGPSQETQYF. Full variable domain (missing parts from reference TRBV5-5 and TRBJ2-5): DAGVTQSPTHLIKTRGQQVTLRCSPISGHKSVSWYQQVLGQGPQFIFQYYEKEERGRGNFPDRFSARQFPNYSSELNVNALLLGDSALYLCASSAWGLAGGPSQETQYFGPGTRLLVL.

This clone showed up just once. The J gene is TRBJ2-7, the V gene TRBV18; TRBD1 agrees at 10 bases. CDR3 length equals 15 residues. Germline CDR1 reads KGHSH; CDR2 reads LQKENI. V trimming: 3 bases; J trimming: 5 bases; junction bases outside the gene matches: 7. In DNA, the CDR3 is TGTGCCAGCTCACCTGGACAGGGGGAGTTCAACGAGCAGTACTTC. Translation: CASSPGQGEFNEQYF.

The DNA for the CDR3 is TGTGCCACCAGCAGGGGGCCGACAGGGGATGATACGCAGTATTTT. It codes for CATSRGPTGDDTQYF. J is TRBJ2-3 and V is TRBV15; 8 positions match TRBD1. CDR3 length equals 15 residues. From germline, CDR1 is LNHNV and CDR2 YYDKDF (reference sequence). J was trimmed by 6 bases and V by 3 bases; bases with no gene match: 8. The full variable domain, in which reference TRBV15 and TRBJ2-3 provide the parts outside the CDR3, is DAMVIQNPRYQVTQFGKPVTLSCSQTLNHNVMYWYQQKSSQAPKLLFHYYDKDFNNEADTPDNFQSRRPNTSFCFLDIRSPGLGDTAMYLCATSRGPTGDDTQYFGPGTRLTVL.

The chain joins TRBV9 to TRBJ2-3; a possible D gene is TRBD2 (6 bases). This CDR3 is built from 14 residues. V shed 3 bases and J shed 6 bases, with 14 bases lying between them. Germline CDR1 and CDR2: SGDLS and YYNGEE. This CDR3 is CASSETGLSDTQYF. DNA for the CDR3: TGTGCCAGCAGCGAGACGGGACTGTCGGATACGCAGTATTTT.

The J gene is TRBJ2-3, the V gene TRBV7-9, with D hard to call. V lost 5 bases and J lost 6, with 6 bases in between. This CDR3 comprises 11 residues. The germline gives CDR1 SEHNR, CDR2 FQNEAQ (reference sequence). The CDR3 DNA reads as TGTGCCAGCAGCCTTCGGGATACGCAGTATTTT. Encoded protein: CASSLRDTQYF. Full variable domain (rest looked up from reference TRBV7-9 and TRBJ2-3): DTGVSQNPRHKITKRGQNVTFRCDPISEHNRLYWYRQTLGQGPEFLTYFQNEAQLEKSRLLSDRFSAERPKGSFSTLEIQRTEQGDSAMYLCASSLRDTQYFGPGTRLTVL.

J is TRBJ1-1 and V is TRBV27, with TRBD1 matching 7 bases. V lost 6 bases to trimming and J lost 6 bases; unmatched junction nucleotides: 7. Germline loops: CDR1 MNHEY, CDR2 SMNVEV (reference sequence). The CDR3 is 13 residues long. The CDR3 region is CASSQQGSAEAFF. The CDR3 DNA sequence: TGTGCCAGCAGCCAACAGGGGTCGGCTGAAGCTTTCTTT.

This clone was seen more than once but under ten times. V gene TRBV7-9 combines with J gene TRBJ1-1, with D possibly being TRBD1 (5 bases). The CDR3 has 13 amino acids. From germline, CDR1 is SEHNR and CDR2 FQNEAQ (reference sequence). The ends were cut back, 4 bases at V and 0 bases at J, with 6 bases in the middle. The CDR3 protein is CASSSGMNTEAFF. The CDR3 DNA reads as TGTGCCAGCAGCTCAGGGATGAACACTGAAGCTTTCTTT. Combining the CDR3 with reference TRBV7-9 and TRBJ1-1 gives the whole variable domain DTGVSQNPRHKITKRGQNVTFRCDPISEHNRLYWYRQTLGQGPEFLTYFQNEAQLEKSRLLSDRFSAERPKGSFSTLEIQRTEQGDSAMYLCASSSGMNTEAFFGQGTRLTVV.

The rearrangement joins TRBV5-1 to TRBJ1-1; the D gene is possibly TRBD1 (5 bases). With 0 bases removed from V and 5 bases from J, the gap between germline ends came to 23 bases. The germline CDR1 and CDR2 sequences are SGHRS and YFSETQ. The CDR3 extends over 18 amino acids. The CDR3 region is CASSLGGTSSKEQTEAFF. The CDR3 coding sequence is TGCGCCAGCAGCTTGGGGGGCACCTCCTCTAAAGAGCAGACTGAAGCTTTCTTT.

V is TRBV28 and J is TRBJ1-1; unclear D gene. The germline V gene has CDR1 MDHEN and CDR2 SYDVKM. V was trimmed by 4 bases and J by 1 base, leaving 4 bases between them. There are 12 residues in the CDR3. CDR3 DNA: TGTGCCAGCAGTTCCTGGAACACTGAAGCTTTCTTT. Translation: CASSSWNTEAFF.

The CDR3 DNA is TGTGCCAGCAGTGAAGGGCAGCAAGAGACCCAGTACTTC. Translating gives CASSEGQQETQYF. This chain uses TRBV6-1 with TRBJ2-5; no clear D gene. Trimming stripped 1 base from V and 2 bases from J, with 5 bases between. The germline gives CDR1 MNHNS, CDR2 SASEGT. This CDR3 spans 13 amino acids.

The rearrangement uses TRBV6-5 and TRBJ1-3, with 7 bases that match TRBD1. Germline CDR1 is MNHEY and CDR2 is SVGAGI. This CDR3 contains 15 residues. Germline trimming cut 1 base from V and 6 bases from J; bases unmatched to any gene: 6. DNA for the CDR3: TGTGCCAGCAGTTACTGGACAGGCGGATCAAACACCATATATTTT. Amino acids: CASSYWTGGSNTIYF.

As DNA, the CDR3 is TGTGCCAGCCGGGAGAGACAGTCAACTAATGAAAAACTGTTTTTT. Translating it yields CASRERQSTNEKLFF. The chain has TRBV6-6 and TRBJ1-4; D possibly corresponds to TRBD1 (5 bases). Germline CDR1 and CDR2: MNHNY and SVGAGI (reference sequence). V was clipped by 8 bases and J by 0 bases, with 13 bases between them. The CDR3 consists of 15 residues.

The table lists this clone with a few counts. The rearrangement uses TRBV5-1 and TRBJ2-5; 13 bases agree with TRBD2. Germline V gene sequence: CDR1 SGHRS, CDR2 YFSETQ. The trim removed 6 bases at V and 2 bases at J, leaving 4 bases unmatched. This CDR3 contains 15 residues. CDR3 DNA sequence: TGCGCCAGCACCACTAGCGGGGGGGATCAAGAGACCCAGTACTTC. It encodes CASTTSGGDQETQYF.